This T cell receptor beta chain was identified in a study of shared clonotypes between healthy human individuals. Study-wide background: A couple of female and three male donors aged 18 to 49 were enrolled. Per donor, three plates held CD4 naive cells, three held CD4 memory, two held CD8 naive and one held CD8 memory. Study-wide results and limits: What naive subsets generally showed was a larger estimated richness than memory subsets showed.

The study ran the assay at deep level. Using immunoSEQ multiplex PCR, the repertoire was profiled, and TCRdb retains in-frame clones only, with some absent. This sample carries 700,000 or so clones, approximately 79% of them seen once, and the ten largest clones take around 2%. As regards this clone: The antigen remains undetermined.

V shed 0 bases and J shed 8 bases, with 13 bases lying between them. This CDR3 contains 15 residues. Germline lookup yields CDR1 SNHLY and CDR2 FYNNEI. The rearrangement joins TRBV2 to TRBJ2-2, with D uncertain. The sample was memory CD4+ T cells sorted from blood. Subset here: CD45RA-negative fraction. The clonotype comes from a woman aged 25 to 39 in good health. CDR3 coding DNA: TGTGCCAGCAGTGAAGCGCTTGGGCTGCCAGGGGAGCTGTTTTTT. Residues: CASSEALGLPGELFF.